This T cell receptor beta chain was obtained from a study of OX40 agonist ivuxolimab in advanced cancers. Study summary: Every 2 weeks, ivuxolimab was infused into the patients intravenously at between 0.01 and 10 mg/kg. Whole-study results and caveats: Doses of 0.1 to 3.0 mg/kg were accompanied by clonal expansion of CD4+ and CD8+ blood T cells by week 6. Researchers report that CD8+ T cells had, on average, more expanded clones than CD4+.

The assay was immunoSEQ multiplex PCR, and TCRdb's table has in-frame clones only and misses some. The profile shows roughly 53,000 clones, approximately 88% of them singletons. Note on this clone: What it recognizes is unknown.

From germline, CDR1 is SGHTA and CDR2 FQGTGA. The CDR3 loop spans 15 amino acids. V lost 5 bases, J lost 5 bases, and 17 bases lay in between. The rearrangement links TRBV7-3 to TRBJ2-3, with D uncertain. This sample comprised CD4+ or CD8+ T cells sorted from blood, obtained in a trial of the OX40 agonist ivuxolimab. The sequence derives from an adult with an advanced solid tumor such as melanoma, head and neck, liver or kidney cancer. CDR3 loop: CASSPYGGSIDTQYF. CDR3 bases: TGTGCCAGCAGCCCCTACGGCGGATCCATAGATACGCAGTATTTT.